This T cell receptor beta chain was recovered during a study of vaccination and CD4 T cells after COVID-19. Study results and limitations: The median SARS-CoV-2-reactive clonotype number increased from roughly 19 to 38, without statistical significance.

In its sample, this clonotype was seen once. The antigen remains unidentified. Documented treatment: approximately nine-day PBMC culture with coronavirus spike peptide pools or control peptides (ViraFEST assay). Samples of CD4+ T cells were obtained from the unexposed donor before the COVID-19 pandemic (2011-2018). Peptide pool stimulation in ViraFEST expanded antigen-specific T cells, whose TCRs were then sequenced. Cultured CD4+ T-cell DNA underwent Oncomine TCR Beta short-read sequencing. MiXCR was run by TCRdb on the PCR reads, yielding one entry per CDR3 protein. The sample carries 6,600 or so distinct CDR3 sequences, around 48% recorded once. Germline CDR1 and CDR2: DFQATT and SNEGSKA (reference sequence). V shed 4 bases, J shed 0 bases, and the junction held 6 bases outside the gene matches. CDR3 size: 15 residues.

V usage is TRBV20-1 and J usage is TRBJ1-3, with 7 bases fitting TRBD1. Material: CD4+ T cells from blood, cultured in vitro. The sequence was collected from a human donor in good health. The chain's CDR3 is CSAIPGQYSGNTIYF. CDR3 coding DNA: TGCAGTGCTATTCCGGGACAGTACTCTGGAAACACCATATATTTT.